The TCR beta chain under discussion was sequenced for a study of cytomegalovirus exposure and HLA in healthy donors. For the study at large: Across 300 to 400 genotyped donors, approximately 80% landed in the Caucasian-associated ancestry cluster. Study conclusions and caveats: Overall, 164 TCR beta chains were annotated as cytomegalovirus-associated. Presence/absence results assume similar sequencing depth per donor, which may not hold.

The CDR3 is 14 residues long. V shed 3 bases and J shed 5 bases, with 13 bases lying between them. Germline V CDR1 and CDR2: SNHLY, FYNNEI. Primers included in the PCR were 60 Vbeta and 13 Jbeta primers. Sequencing used immunoSEQ multiplex PCR; TCRdb keeps in-frame clones, though not all of them. This table holds 200,000 to 250,000 clones, roughly 80% found once. As to this clone: The antigen remains unidentified.

The sample consisted of PBMCs. The gene calls are TRBV2 and TRBJ1-1; D might be TRBD1 (6 bases). This clonotype was sampled from a woman in her forties in good health and CMV-seropositive. CDR3 bases: TGTGCCAGCAGTGATACTCCCGGACAGACTGAAGCTTTCTTT. Translating gives CASSDTPGQTEAFF.